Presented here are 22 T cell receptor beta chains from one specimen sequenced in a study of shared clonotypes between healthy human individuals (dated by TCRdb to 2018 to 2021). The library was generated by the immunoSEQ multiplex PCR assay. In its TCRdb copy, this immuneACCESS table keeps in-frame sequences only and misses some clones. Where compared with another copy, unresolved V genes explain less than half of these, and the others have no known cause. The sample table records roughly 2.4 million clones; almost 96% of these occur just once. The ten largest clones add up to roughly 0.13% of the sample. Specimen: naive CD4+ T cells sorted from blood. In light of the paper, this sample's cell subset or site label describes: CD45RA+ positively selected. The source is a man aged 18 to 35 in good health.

As DNA, the CDR3 is TGTGCCTGGAGTGTAGAGGTCAGGGTGGCCCTCTCGCGGAGACCTGCTTTCTTT. It encodes CAWSVEVRVALSRRPAFF. This rearrangement joins TRBV30 to TRBJ1-1; tentatively, D is TRBD1 (5 bases). Trimming shortened V by 0 bases and J by 11 bases, and 31 bases separated the two germline ends. Germline assignment: CDR1 GTSNPN and CDR2 SVGIG (reference sequence). The CDR3 sequence is 18 residues long.

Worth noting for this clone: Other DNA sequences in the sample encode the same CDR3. CDR3 protein: CASSLSGGYEQYF. The DNA of the CDR3 is TGTGCCAGCAGCCTCAGTGGGGGCTACGAGCAGTACTTC. The rearrangement links TRBV7-9 to TRBJ2-7; either TRBD1 or TRBD2 may supply D (5 bases each). Germline V gene sequence: CDR1 SEHNR, CDR2 FQNEAQ (reference sequence). The CDR3 length is 13 residues. V was cut by 5 bases and J by 3 bases, with 11 bases left in between.

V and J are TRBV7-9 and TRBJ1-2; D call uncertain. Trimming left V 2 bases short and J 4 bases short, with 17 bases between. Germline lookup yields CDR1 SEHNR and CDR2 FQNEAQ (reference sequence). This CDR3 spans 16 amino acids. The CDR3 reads CASSLSEILQGYGYTF. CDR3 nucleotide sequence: TGTGCCAGCAGCTTATCTGAAATACTTCAAGGCTATGGCTACACCTTC.

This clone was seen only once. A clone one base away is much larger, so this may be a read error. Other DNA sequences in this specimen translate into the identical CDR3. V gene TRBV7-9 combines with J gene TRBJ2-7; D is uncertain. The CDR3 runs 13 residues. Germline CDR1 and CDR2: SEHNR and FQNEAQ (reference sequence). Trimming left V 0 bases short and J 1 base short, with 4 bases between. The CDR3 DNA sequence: TGTGCCAGCAGCTTAGCGGGGTCCTACGAGCAGTACTTC. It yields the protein CASSLAGSYEQYF. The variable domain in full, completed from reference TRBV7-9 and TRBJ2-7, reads DTGVSQNPRHKITKRGQNVTFRCDPISEHNRLYWYRQTLGQGPEFLTYFQNEAQLEKSRLLSDRFSAERPKGSFSTLEIQRTEQGDSAMYLCASSLAGSYEQYFGPGTRLTVT.

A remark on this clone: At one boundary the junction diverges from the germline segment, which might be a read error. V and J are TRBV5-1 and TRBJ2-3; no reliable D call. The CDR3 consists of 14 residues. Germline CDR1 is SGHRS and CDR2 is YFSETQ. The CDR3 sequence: CASTLNSGTDTQYF. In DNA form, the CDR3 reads TGCGCCAGCACCTTGAATTCGGGCACAGATACGCAGTATTTT.

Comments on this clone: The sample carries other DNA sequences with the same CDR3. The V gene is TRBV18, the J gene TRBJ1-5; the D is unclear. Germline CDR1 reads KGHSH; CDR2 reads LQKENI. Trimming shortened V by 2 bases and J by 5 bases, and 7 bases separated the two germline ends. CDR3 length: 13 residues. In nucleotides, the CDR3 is TGTGCCAGCTCACCAGGGAGGGATCAGCCCCAGCATTTT. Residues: CASSPGRDQPQHF.

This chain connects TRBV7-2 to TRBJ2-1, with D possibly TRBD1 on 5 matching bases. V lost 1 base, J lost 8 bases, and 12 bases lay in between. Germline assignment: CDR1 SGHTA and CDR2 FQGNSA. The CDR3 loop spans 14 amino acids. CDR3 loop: CASSLGRTRDEQFF. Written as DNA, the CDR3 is TGTGCCAGCAGCTTAGGGCGGACCAGGGATGAGCAGTTCTTC.

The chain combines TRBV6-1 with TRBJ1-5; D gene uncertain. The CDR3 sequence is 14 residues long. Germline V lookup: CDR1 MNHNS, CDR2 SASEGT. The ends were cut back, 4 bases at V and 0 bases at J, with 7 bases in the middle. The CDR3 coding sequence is TGTGCCAGCAGTGGCGACCATAGCAATCAGCCCCAGCATTTT. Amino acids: CASSGDHSNQPQHF.

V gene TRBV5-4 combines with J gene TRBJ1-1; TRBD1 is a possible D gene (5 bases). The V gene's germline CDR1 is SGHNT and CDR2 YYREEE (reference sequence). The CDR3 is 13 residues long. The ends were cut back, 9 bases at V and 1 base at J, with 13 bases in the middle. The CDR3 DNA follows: TGTGCCATTTCCCGGGACGGGAACACTGAAGCTTTCTTT. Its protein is CAISRDGNTEAFF.

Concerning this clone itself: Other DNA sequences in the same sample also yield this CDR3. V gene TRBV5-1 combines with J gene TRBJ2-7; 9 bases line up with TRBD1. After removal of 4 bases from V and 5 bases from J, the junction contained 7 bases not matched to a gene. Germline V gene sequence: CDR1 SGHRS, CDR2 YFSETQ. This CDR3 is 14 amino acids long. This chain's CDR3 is CASSPGQGAHEQYF. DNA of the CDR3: TGCGCCAGCAGCCCGGGACAGGGTGCCCACGAGCAGTACTTC.

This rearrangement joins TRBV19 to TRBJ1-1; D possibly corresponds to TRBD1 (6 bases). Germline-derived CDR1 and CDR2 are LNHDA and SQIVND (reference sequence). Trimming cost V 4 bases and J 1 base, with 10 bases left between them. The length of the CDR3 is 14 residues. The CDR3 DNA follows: TGTGCCAGTAGTAGGCCAGGGGAGAACACTGAAGCTTTCTTT. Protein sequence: CASSRPGENTEAFF.

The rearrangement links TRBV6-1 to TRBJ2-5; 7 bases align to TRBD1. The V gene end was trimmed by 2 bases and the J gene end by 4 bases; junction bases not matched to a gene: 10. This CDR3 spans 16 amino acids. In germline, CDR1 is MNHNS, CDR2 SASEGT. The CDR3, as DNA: TGTGCCAGCAGTGAAAGGAACAGGGGCGGTCGAGAGACCCAGTACTTC. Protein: CASSERNRGGRETQYF.

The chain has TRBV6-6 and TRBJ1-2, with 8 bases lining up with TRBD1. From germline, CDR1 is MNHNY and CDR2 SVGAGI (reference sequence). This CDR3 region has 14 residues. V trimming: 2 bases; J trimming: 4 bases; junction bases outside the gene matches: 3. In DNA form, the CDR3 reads TGTGCCAGCAGTTACGGGACAGGTGGCTATGGCTACACCTTC. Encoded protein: CASSYGTGGYGYTF.

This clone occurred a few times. For the CDR3, the DNA is TGTGCCAGCAGTTACGATCGTACTTCACCCCTCCACTTT. Protein product: CASSYDRTSPLHF. The chain recombines TRBV6-5 with TRBJ1-6, with D unresolved. The CDR3 is made up of 13 amino acids. The V gene's germline CDR1 is MNHEY and CDR2 SVGAGI. Deletions cut 2 bases from V and 9 bases from J, with 8 bases between.

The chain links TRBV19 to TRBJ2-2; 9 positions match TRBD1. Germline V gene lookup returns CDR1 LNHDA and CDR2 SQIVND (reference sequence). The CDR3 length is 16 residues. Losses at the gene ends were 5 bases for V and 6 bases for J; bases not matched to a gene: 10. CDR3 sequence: CASSSRKQGAPGELFF. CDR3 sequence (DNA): TGTGCCAGTAGTTCCCGGAAACAGGGGGCTCCCGGGGAGCTGTTTTTT.

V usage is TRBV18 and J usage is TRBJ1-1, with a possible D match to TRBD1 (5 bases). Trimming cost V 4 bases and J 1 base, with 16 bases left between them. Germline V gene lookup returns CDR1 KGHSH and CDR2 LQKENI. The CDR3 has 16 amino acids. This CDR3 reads CASSRSQGTKNTEAFF. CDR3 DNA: TGTGCCAGCTCACGATCTCAGGGAACTAAGAACACTGAAGCTTTCTTT.

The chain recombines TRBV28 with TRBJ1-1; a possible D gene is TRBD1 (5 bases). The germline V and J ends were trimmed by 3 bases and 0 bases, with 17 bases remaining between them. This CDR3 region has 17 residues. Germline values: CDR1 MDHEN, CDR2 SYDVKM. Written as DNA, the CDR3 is TGTGCCAGCAGTTTGAGCCAGGGAAAGAGCATGAACACTGAAGCTTTCTTT. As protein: CASSLSQGKSMNTEAFF.

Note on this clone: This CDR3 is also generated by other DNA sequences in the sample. CDR3 in amino acids: CASSEAPGQSYEQYF. The CDR3 coding sequence is TGTGCCAGCAGTGAAGCTCCGGGACAGTCCTACGAGCAGTACTTC. The J gene is TRBJ2-7, the V gene TRBV6-1; 7 bases agree with TRBD1. J was trimmed by 1 base and V by 0 bases; bases with no gene match: 3. The CDR3 spans 15 residues. Germline-derived CDR1 and CDR2 are MNHNS and SASEGT.

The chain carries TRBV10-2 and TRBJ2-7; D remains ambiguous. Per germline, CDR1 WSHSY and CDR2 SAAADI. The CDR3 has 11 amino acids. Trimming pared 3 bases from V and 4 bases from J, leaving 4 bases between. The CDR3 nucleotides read TGCGCCAGCAGTGACATTTACGAGCAGTACTTC. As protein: CASSDIYEQYF.

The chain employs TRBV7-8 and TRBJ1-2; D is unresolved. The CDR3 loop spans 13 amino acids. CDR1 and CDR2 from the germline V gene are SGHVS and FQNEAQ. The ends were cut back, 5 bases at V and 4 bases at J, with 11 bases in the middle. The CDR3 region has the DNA TGTGCCAGCAGCCCTGGTAGGAGCTATGGCTACACCTTC. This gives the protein CASSPGRSYGYTF. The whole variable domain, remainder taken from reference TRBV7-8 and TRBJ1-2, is GAGVSQSPRYKVAKRGQDVALRCDPISGHVSLFWYQQALGQGPEFLTYFQNEAQLDKSGLPSDRFFAERPEGSVSTLKIQRTQQEDSAVYLCASSPGRSYGYTFGSGTRLTVV.

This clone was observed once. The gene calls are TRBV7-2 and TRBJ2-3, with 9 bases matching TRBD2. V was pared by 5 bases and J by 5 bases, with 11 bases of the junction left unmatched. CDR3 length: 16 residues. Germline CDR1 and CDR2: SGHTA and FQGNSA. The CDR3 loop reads CASSPRGRVVIDTQYF. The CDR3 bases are TGTGCCAGCAGCCCCCGCGGGAGGGTTGTTATAGATACGCAGTATTTT.

The DNA of the CDR3 is TGTGCCAGCAGTAGTACAGGGGGGACTGAAGCTTTCTTT. Translating it yields CASSSTGGTEAFF. The rearrangement links TRBV6-1 to TRBJ1-1; TRBD1 matches at 8 bases. Germline V gene lookup returns CDR1 MNHNS and CDR2 SASEGT. The CDR3 sequence is 13 residues long. Trimming cost V 5 bases and J 5 bases; bases outside gene matches: 4.